The rows below give T cell receptor beta chains drawn from one sample of a study of T cell repertoires in cytomegalovirus infection. TCRdb used MiXCR to reprocess the reads, holding one entry per CDR3 protein. The sample includes roughly 570,000 distinct CDR3 sequences, 40% seen only once; the top ten take around 50%. These receptors lack a known antigen. The source material was cultured PBMCs, sampled from culture after CMV antigen stimulation. These receptors were obtained from a human donor in good health (CMV status not recorded). Some clones in this sample may be carry-over from other donors' samples. Both conserved end residues are part of each CDR3. The D gene is left open where the match is weak. Only some rows state a clone size, as once, few, many or a class for expanded clones.

abundance,d_gene,j_gene,v_gene,CDR3nt,CDR3aa
NA,NA,TRBJ2-2,TRBV14,TGTGCCAGCAGCCAAGATTCGGCGGGACTGAACACCGGGGAGCTGTTTTTT,CASSQDSAGLNTGELFF
NA,TRBD2,TRBJ2-5,TRBV6-6,TGTGCCAGCAGGGGGACTAGTCTTGGGGAGACCCAGTACTTC,CASRGTSLGETQYF
NA,TRBD1,TRBJ2-1,TRBV7-8,TGTGCCAGCAGCTTTTTGCTAGGACAGGGGAAAAATGAGCAGTTCTTC,CASSFLLGQGKNEQFF
NA,TRBD2,TRBJ2-1,TRBV20-1,TGCAGTGCTAGAGTAAGGGAGACTAGCGGGAGTTACAAAGAGCAGTTCTTC,CSARVRETSGSYKEQFF
NA,NA,TRBJ2-1,TRBV7-6,TGTGCCAGCAGCGGCCAGACCCTCTTGGATGAGCAGTTCTTC,CASSGQTLLDEQFF
NA,NA,TRBJ1-1,TRBV30,TGTGCCTGGAGTGAAAGAGTCCAAACCACTGAAGCTTTCTTT,CAWSERVQTTEAFF
few,NA,TRBJ1-4,TRBV7-6,TGTGCCAGCAGCCCTACAGGGTGGAGGAATGAAAAACTGTTTTTT,CASSPTGWRNEKLFF
NA,NA,TRBJ2-1,TRBV12-5,TGTGCTAGTGTTTGGGGGAACGGGAACAATGAGCAGTTCTTC,CASVWGNGNNEQFF
NA,TRBD1,TRBJ1-6,TRBV6-1,TGTGCCAGCACCCGCATACAGGGGAATTCACCCCTCCACTTT,CASTRIQGNSPLHF
NA,TRBD1,TRBJ1-6,TRBV10-3,TGTGCCACCACTTCTACAGGGGGCAATTCACCCCTCCACTTT,CATTSTGGNSPLHF
NA,NA,TRBJ2-1,TRBV19,TGTGCCAGTAGTAGTCTCTATGAGCAGTTCTTC,CASSSLYEQFF
NA,TRBD2,TRBJ2-7,TRBV10-2,TGCGCCAGCGCTAGCGGGAGGGTGGATGGCTACGAGCAGTACTTC,CASASGRVDGYEQYF
NA,NA,TRBJ2-3,TRBV9,TGTGCCAGCAGCGTAGGCCTCGAGGGGACGCAGTATTTT,CASSVGLEGTQYF
NA,NA,TRBJ1-3,TRBV7-2,TGTGCCAGCAGCCCGCAACGAAACACCATATATTTT,CASSPQRNTIYF
NA,TRBD2,TRBJ2-5,TRBV20-1,TGCAGTCCCACCGGGAGGGGGGAGACCCAGTACTTC,CSPTGRGETQYF
NA,TRBD1,TRBJ1-4,TRBV4-1,TGCGCCAGCAGCCAAGCAGGGGGCTATGAAAAACTGTTTTTT,CASSQAGGYEKLFF
NA,TRBD1,TRBJ2-5,TRBV29-1,TGCAGCGTCGCGGGACAGGGGGGGGAGACCCAGTACTTC,CSVAGQGGETQYF
NA,TRBD1,TRBJ1-1,TRBV12-3/TRBV12-4,TGTGCCAGCATCGACAGGGAGGACACTGAAGCTTTCTTT,CASIDREDTEAFF
few,TRBD2,TRBJ2-1,TRBV6-6,TGTGCCAGCAGTTACTCCAGCGGGGGGAAATACAATGAGCAGTTCTTC,CASSYSSGGKYNEQFF
NA,NA,TRBJ2-2,TRBV7-2,TGTGCCAGCAGCTTAGTATATAGGTTGCACACCGGGGAGCTGTTTTTT,CASSLVYRLHTGELFF
NA,NA,TRBJ2-7,TRBV12-3/TRBV12-4,TGTGCCAGCAGTTCACAGGGAAAGTTGGCCTACGAGCAGTACTTC,CASSSQGKLAYEQYF
NA,NA,TRBJ2-7,TRBV7-2,TGTGCCAGCAGCTTAGCGCTCACGCGTTTCTCCTACGAGCAGTACTTC,CASSLALTRFSYEQYF
NA,TRBD2,TRBJ2-1,TRBV20-1,TGCAGTGCTAGAGTTTTGACTAGCGGGAGTGCCGGTGAGCAGTTCTTC,CSARVLTSGSAGEQFF
few,TRBD2,TRBJ2-3,TRBV7-2,TGTGCCAGCAGCGGAGGAGCGGGGGGGACCACAGATACGCAGTATTTT,CASSGGAGGTTDTQYF
NA,NA,TRBJ2-5,TRBV11-2,TGTGCCAGCAGCCTAACAGGGAGGGCCCTGTACTTC,CASSLTGRALYF
few,NA,TRBJ2-5,TRBV12-3/TRBV12-4,TGTGCCAGCAGGCCGTCCCGGGACGGGCAAGAGACCCAGTACTTC,CASRPSRDGQETQYF
once,NA,TRBJ2-5,TRBV27,TGTGCCAGCAGTTTATCGCTGCGGACAGTTCAAGAGACCCAGTACTTC,CASSLSLRTVQETQYF
NA,NA,TRBJ2-3,TRBV2,TGTGCCAGCAGGAGCAGGACGGGCACAGATACGCAGTATTTT,CASRSRTGTDTQYF
NA,NA,TRBJ2-2,TRBV7-2,TGTGCCAGCAGCCCGACTGCATCACCCGGGGAGCTGTTTTTT,CASSPTASPGELFF
NA,TRBD2,TRBJ2-3,TRBV20-1,TGCAGTGCTATCGAGACTAGCGGGGGGGCTGGAGATACGCAGTATTTT,CSAIETSGGAGDTQYF
few,NA,TRBJ2-3,TRBV7-2,TGTGCCGCGGTCGGTGATACGCAGTATTTT,CAAVGDTQYF
few,NA,TRBJ2-7,TRBV24-1,TGTGCCACCAGTGTGGGCAGCTCCTACGAGCAGTACTTC,CATSVGSSYEQYF
few,TRBD1,TRBJ2-1,TRBV5-4,TGTGCCAGCAGCGGAACCGGGACAGGGTCGGGGTGGGAGCAGTTCTTC,CASSGTGTGSGWEQFF
few,NA,TRBJ2-3,TRBV7-2,TGTGCCAGCAGCTTAGGGGGGAGTCTAGATACGCAGTATTTT,CASSLGGSLDTQYF
NA,NA,TRBJ2-1,TRBV3-1,TGTGCCAGCAGCCAAGCTAAGGCCCCCTACAATGAGCAGTTCTTC,CASSQAKAPYNEQFF
few,TRBD2,TRBJ2-3,TRBV6-8,TGTGCCAGCAGTTACGGGTTAGCGGGAGAGGCGCAGTATTTT,CASSYGLAGEAQYF
NA,NA,TRBJ1-1,TRBV7-2,TGTGCCAGCAGCATATACAGGGCGGAAGCTTTCTTT,CASSIYRAEAFF
NA,NA,TRBJ2-6,TRBV14,TGTGCCAGCAGCCCAGGCAGTGGACCCCGCTCTGGGGCCAACGTCCTGACTTTC,CASSPGSGPRSGANVLTF
few,TRBD2,TRBJ2-7,TRBV7-6,TGTGCCAGCAGCTCCGGACTAGCGGGAGGGCCGGGGGACGAGCAGTACTTC,CASSSGLAGGPGDEQYF
few,NA,TRBJ2-1,TRBV12-3/TRBV12-4,TGTGCCAGCTCCCCCGGGGGTGCCTACAATGAGCAGTTCTTC,CASSPGGAYNEQFF
few,TRBD2,TRBJ2-1,TRBV19,TGTGCCAGTAGCGGGCTAGCGGGAGGACACAATGAGCAGTTCTTC,CASSGLAGGHNEQFF
many,NA,TRBJ2-7,TRBV7-2,TGTGCCAGCAGCCAGGGGGTCGGTTGGGGGGCCGAGCAGTACTTC,CASSQGVGWGAEQYF
NA,TRBD1,TRBJ2-1,TRBV4-1,TGCGCCAGCAGTCTTATCAACAGGGGATCAAACAATGAGCAGTTCTTC,CASSLINRGSNNEQFF
few,NA,TRBJ1-5,TRBV12-3/TRBV12-4,TGTGCCAGCAGTACCCTGACAAGGGGGGTAGGATTAAGCAATCAGCCCCAGCATTTT,CASSTLTRGVGLSNQPQHF
NA,NA,TRBJ1-5,TRBV7-9,TGTGCCAGCAGCTTAGATTCGTCACCCGGACAGCCCCAGCATTTT,CASSLDSSPGQPQHF
NA,NA,TRBJ2-4,TRBV4-1,TGCGCCAGCAGCCAAGATGTTCGTGCCCCCAGGACCAAAAACATTCAGTACTTC,CASSQDVRAPRTKNIQYF
few,NA,TRBJ2-1,TRBV6-2/TRBV6-3,TGTGCCAGCATCAGTGGCCCCTCCTACAATGAGCAGTTCTTC,CASISGPSYNEQFF
few,NA,TRBJ2-1,TRBV7-2,TGTGCCAGCAGGCTAGGACTGACCTACGATGAGCAGTTCTTC,CASRLGLTYDEQFF
NA,TRBD2,TRBJ2-5,TRBV4-3,TGCGCCAGCAGCCAAGGGAGCGGGGCGCAAGAGACCCAGTACTTC,CASSQGSGAQETQYF
NA,NA,TRBJ2-6,TRBV18,TGTGCCAGCCCAAAACGGGGAGAGGTAGCTGGGGCCAACGTCCTGACTTTC,CASPKRGEVAGANVLTF
few,NA,TRBJ2-5,TRBV12-3/TRBV12-4,TGTGCCAGCAGCGCGGCCCCTGGGAGATTACAGTACTTC,CASSAAPGRLQYF
NA,NA,TRBJ1-2,TRBV15,TGTGCCACCAGCAGAGATGCGGCAGGGACCTATGGCTACACCTTC,CATSRDAAGTYGYTF